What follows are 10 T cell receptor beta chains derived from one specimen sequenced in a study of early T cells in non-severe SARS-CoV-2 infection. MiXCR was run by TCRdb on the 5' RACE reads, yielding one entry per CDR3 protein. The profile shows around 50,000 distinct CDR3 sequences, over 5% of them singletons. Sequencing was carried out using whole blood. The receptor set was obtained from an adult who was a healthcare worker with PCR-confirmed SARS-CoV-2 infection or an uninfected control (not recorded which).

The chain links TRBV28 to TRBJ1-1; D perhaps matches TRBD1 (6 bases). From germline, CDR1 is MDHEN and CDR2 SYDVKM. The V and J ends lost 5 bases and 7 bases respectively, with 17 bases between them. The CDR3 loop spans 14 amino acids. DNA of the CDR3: TGTGCCAGCAGTCCCCCGGAGGGCAGGGGTGAAGCTTTCTTT. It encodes CASSPPEGRGEAFF.

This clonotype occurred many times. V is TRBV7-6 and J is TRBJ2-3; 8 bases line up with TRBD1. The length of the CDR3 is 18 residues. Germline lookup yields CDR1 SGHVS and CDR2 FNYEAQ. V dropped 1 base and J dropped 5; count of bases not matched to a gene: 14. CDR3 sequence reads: CASSLVGEDREALDTQYF. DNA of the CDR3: TGTGCCAGCAGCTTAGTGGGAGAGGACAGGGAGGCTTTAGATACGCAGTATTTT.

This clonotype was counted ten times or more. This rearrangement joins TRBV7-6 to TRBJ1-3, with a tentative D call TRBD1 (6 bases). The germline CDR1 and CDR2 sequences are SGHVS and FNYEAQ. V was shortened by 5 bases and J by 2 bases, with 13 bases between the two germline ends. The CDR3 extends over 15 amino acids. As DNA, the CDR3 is TGTGCCAGCAGCCCTTACGACAGGACTGGAAACACCATATATTTT. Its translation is CASSPYDRTGNTIYF.

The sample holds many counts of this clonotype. In DNA form, the CDR3 reads TGCAGTGCTGGGACAGGGGGCGGGATTGGCACTGAAGCTTTCTTT. Translated: CSAGTGGGIGTEAFF. V gene TRBV20-1 combines with J gene TRBJ1-1, with TRBD1 matching 12 bases. Germline values: CDR1 DFQATT, CDR2 SNEGSKA (reference sequence). This CDR3 contains 15 residues. Trimming cost V 5 bases and J 4 bases; bases outside gene matches: 8.

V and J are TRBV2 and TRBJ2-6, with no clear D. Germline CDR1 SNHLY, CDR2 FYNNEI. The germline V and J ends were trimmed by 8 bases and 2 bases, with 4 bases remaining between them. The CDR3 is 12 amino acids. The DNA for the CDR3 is TGTGCCAGCGGAGCTGGGGCCAACGTCCTGACTTTC. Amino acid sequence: CASGAGANVLTF.

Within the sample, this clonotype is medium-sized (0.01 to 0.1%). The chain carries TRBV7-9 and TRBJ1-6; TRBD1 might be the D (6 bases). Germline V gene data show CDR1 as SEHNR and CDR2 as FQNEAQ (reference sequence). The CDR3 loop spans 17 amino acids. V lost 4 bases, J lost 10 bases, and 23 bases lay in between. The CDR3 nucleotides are TGTGCCAGCAGCTCCCACGATAAACAGGGTTCTGGCTCACCCCTCCACTTT. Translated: CASSSHDKQGSGSPLHF.

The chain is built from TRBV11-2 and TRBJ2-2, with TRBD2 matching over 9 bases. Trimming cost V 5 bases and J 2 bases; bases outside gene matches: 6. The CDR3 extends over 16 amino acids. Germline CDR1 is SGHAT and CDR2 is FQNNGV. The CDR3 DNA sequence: TGTGCCAGCAGCAGAAGACTAGCGGATAACACCGGGGAGCTGTTTTTT. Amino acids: CASSRRLADNTGELFF.

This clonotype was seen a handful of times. Here the CDR3 DNA reads TGTGCCAGCACCGTACAGGGGAGCTCCTACGAGCAGTACTTC. It yields the protein CASTVQGSSYEQYF. The chain carries TRBV6-2 or TRBV6-3 and TRBJ2-7; 7 bases map to TRBD1. Germline V lookup: CDR1 MNHEY, CDR2 SVGEGT. The CDR3 is 14 residues long. The V and J ends lost 7 bases and 0 bases, in that order; junction bases with no gene match: 6.

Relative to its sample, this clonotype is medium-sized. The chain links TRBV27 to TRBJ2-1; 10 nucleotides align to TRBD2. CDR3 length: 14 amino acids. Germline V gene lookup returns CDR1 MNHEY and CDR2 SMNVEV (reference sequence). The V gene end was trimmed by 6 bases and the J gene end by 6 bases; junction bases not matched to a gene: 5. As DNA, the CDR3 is TGTGCCAGCAGAGCGGGGGGGCCGGGCAATGAGCAGTTCTTC. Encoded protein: CASRAGGPGNEQFF.

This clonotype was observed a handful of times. For the CDR3, the DNA is TGTGCCAGCAGCCACGGCTTAGCGGAATTCTCCTACAATGAGCAGTTCTTC. Translation gives CASSHGLAEFSYNEQFF. V gene TRBV3-1 combines with J gene TRBJ2-1; possible D gene TRBD2, 6 bases. The CDR3 spans 17 residues. Germline lookup yields CDR1 LGHDT and CDR2 YNNKEL (reference sequence). V was cut by 3 bases and J by 0 bases, with 15 bases left in between.